A selection of T cell receptor beta chains follows, all from one sample in a study of T cells in Graves' hyperthyroidism and ophthalmopathy. Using its own MiXCR run on the multiplex PCR reads, TCRdb lists one record per CDR3 protein. Of 250,000 or so distinct CDR3 sequences in the sample, over 12% are singletons; the top ten hold around 30%. Sequencing was performed on blood. The receptors originated from a woman in her fifties or sixties with Graves' hyperthyroidism that later progressed to Graves' ophthalmopathy. CDR3s include the opening cysteine and the closing phenylalanine or tryptophan.

v_call: TRBV20-1; j_call: TRBJ2-7; cdr3_aa: CSARVAGRTGVYYEQYF
v_call: TRBV5-6; j_call: TRBJ1-3; cdr3_aa: CASSYGPPTSGNTIYF
v_call: TRBV6-1; j_call: TRBJ2-1; cdr3_aa: CASSPPGAGEDEQFF
v_call: TRBV15; j_call: TRBJ2-7; cdr3_aa: CATSRGRGEQYF
v_call: TRBV20-1; j_call: TRBJ2-7; cdr3_aa: CSAPRLAEPYEQYF
v_call: TRBV5-1; j_call: TRBJ2-4; cdr3_aa: CASSLAGFGKGIQYF
v_call: TRBV27; j_call: TRBJ1-2; cdr3_aa: CASSRLDRSSSNYGYTF
v_call: TRBV9; j_call: TRBJ2-2; cdr3_aa: CASSVVGAPNTGELFF
v_call: TRBV7-3; j_call: TRBJ2-3; cdr3_aa: CASSLMGGDGDTQYF
v_call: TRBV30; j_call: TRBJ2-7; cdr3_aa: CAWSPTPYEQYF
v_call: TRBV7-9; j_call: TRBJ2-1; cdr3_aa: CASSPWTSGGNYNEQFF
v_call: TRBV5-8; j_call: TRBJ2-1; cdr3_aa: CASSLQLAGVRNEQFF
v_call: TRBV20-1; j_call: TRBJ2-7; cdr3_aa: CSASGDSATYEQYF
v_call: TRBV3-1; j_call: TRBJ2-1; cdr3_aa: CASSQIRAGGGSYNEQFF
v_call: TRBV28; j_call: TRBJ1-1; cdr3_aa: CASSLGRGVTEAFF
v_call: TRBV20-1; j_call: TRBJ1-2; cdr3_aa: CSAFSTRSDGYTF
v_call: TRBV28; j_call: TRBJ1-1; cdr3_aa: CASSLTAGEAFF
v_call: TRBV9; j_call: TRBJ2-2; cdr3_aa: CASRSATGELFF
v_call: TRBV30; j_call: TRBJ1-1; cdr3_aa: CAWSDSTEAFF
v_call: TRBV9; j_call: TRBJ2-3; cdr3_aa: CASSGGLAGGPTDTQYF
v_call: TRBV11-2; j_call: TRBJ2-7; cdr3_aa: CASSLRREIYEQYF
v_call: TRBV27; j_call: TRBJ1-5; cdr3_aa: CASGEEDHQPQHF
v_call: TRBV28; j_call: TRBJ1-2; cdr3_aa: CASSFPQGQGVRGYTF
v_call: TRBV5-1; j_call: TRBJ2-7; cdr3_aa: CASSLEGGRPHEQYF
v_call: TRBV9; j_call: TRBJ2-7; cdr3_aa: CASSVGGDVGSYEQYF
v_call: TRBV5-5; j_call: TRBJ1-1; cdr3_aa: CASGSVREGTEAFF
v_call: TRBV15; j_call: TRBJ2-7; cdr3_aa: CATSRDLAGGPYEQYF
v_call: TRBV4-1; j_call: TRBJ1-2; cdr3_aa: CASSQDRQGYTF